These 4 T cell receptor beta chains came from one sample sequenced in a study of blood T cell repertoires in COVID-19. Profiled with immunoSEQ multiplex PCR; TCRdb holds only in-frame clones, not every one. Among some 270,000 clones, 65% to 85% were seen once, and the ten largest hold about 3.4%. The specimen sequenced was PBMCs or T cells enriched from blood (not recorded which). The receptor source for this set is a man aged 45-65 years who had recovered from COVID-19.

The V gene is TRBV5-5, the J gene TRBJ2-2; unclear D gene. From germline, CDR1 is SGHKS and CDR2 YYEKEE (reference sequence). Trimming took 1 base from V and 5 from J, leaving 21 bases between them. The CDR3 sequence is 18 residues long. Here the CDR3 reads CASSLLGLGGANTGELFF. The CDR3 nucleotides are TGTGCCAGCAGCTTGCTTGGTCTAGGTGGAGCAAATACCGGGGAGCTGTTTTTT.

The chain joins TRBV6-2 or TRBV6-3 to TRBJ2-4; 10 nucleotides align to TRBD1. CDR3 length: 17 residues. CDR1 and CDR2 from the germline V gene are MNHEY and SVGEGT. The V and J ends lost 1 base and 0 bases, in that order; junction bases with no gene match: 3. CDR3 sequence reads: CASSYLDRGVAKNIQYF. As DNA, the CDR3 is TGTGCCAGCAGTTACTTGGACAGGGGGGTAGCCAAAAACATTCAGTACTTC.

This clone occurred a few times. CDR3 coding DNA: TGCGCCAGCAGCCGCACAGGGTTAAGGGGAGACACCATATATTTT. Its translation: CASSRTGLRGDTIYF. The V and J genes are TRBV5-1 and TRBJ1-3, with D possibly matching TRBD1 (6 bases). Germline CDR1 and CDR2: SGHRS and YFSETQ. The CDR3 covers 15 residues. V was cut by 4 bases and J by 8 bases, with 19 bases left in between.

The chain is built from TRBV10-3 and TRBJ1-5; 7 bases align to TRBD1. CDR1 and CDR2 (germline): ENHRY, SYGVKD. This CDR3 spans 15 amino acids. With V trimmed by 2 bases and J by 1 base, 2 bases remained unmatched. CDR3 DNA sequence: TGTGCCATCAGTGAGACAGGGGTGAGCAATCAGCCCCAGCATTTT. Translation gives CAISETGVSNQPQHF.